Included here is one TCR beta chain sequence, with context. Its antigen remains unknown. The sample is drawn from a study of shared clonotypes between healthy human individuals. Study background: Each donor's CD8 memory used one plate, CD8 naive two, each CD4 subset three. General study results and limits: A handful of donors showed sharing of approximately 5% of naive CD4 clonotypes. What naive subsets generally showed was a larger estimated richness than memory subsets showed.

Profiled with immunoSEQ multiplex PCR; TCRdb holds only in-frame clones, not every one. This table holds roughly 2.5 million clones, just over 90% found once. The CDR3 has 13 amino acids. The V end was cut by 0 bases, the J end by 9 bases, with 12 bases between. CDR1 and CDR2 (germline): MNHNS, SASEGT. The rearrangement links TRBV6-1 to TRBJ2-7; no clear D gene. This TCR was sampled from a man aged 18 to 30 in good health. Sequencing used naive CD4+ T cells sorted from blood. The subset: CD45RA+ positively selected. The CDR3 coding sequence is TGTGCCAGCAGTGAAGCCCCGGGCTTCGCGCAGTACTTC. It encodes CASSEAPGFAQYF.